These 31 T cell receptor beta chains were all obtained from the same sample, sequenced in a study of blood T cell repertoires in COVID-19. The method was immunoSEQ multiplex PCR; TCRdb's version includes in-frame clones alone and lacks a portion of them. The table has 200,000 to 250,000 clones, almost 90% seen once; the top ten hold under 15%. Sequences were obtained from PBMCs or T cells enriched from blood (not recorded which). All receptors come from a woman between 50 and 59 years old with acute COVID-19.

In its sample, this clone was seen once. The genes are TRBV5-1 and TRBJ2-1, with D perhaps TRBD1 (6 bases). V was shortened by 2 bases and J by 7 bases, with 13 bases between the two germline ends. The CDR3 contains 14 residues. Germline loops: CDR1 SGHRS, CDR2 YFSETQ. CDR3 DNA sequence: TGCGCCAGCAGCTTCTGGACAGAGGGAAATGAGCAGTTCTTC. It encodes CASSFWTEGNEQFF.

The J gene is TRBJ1-1, the V gene TRBV9, with 12 bases aligning to TRBD1. Germline V gene data show CDR1 as SGDLS and CDR2 as YYNGEE. V lost 4 bases to trimming and J lost 11 bases; unmatched junction nucleotides: 6. This CDR3 is 13 amino acids long. CDR3 sequence: CASSHRDRGQAFF. The CDR3 DNA is TGTGCCAGCAGCCACCGGGACAGGGGGCAGGCTTTCTTT. Combining the CDR3 with reference TRBV9 and TRBJ1-1 gives the whole variable domain DSGVTQTPKHLITATGQRVTLRCSPRSGDLSVYWYQQSLDQGLQFLIQYYNGEERAKGNILERFSAQQFPDLHSELNLSSLELGDSALYFCASSHRDRGQAFFGQGTRLTVV.

This chain joins TRBV7-3 and TRBJ2-3; the match to TRBD1 covers 10 bases. The CDR3 consists of 14 residues. V dropped 6 bases and J dropped 2; count of bases not matched to a gene: 2. Germline CDR1 is SGHTA and CDR2 is FQGTGA. The CDR3 sequence is CASSDRGPTDTQYF. DNA for the CDR3: TGTGCCAGCAGTGACAGGGGGCCCACAGATACGCAGTATTTT.

This rearrangement joins TRBV20-1 to TRBJ2-5, with 7 bases identical to TRBD2. The CDR3 is 12 residues long. CDR1 is DFQATT, CDR2 SNEGSKA, per germline (reference sequence). The V and J ends lost 3 bases and 5 bases, in that order; junction bases with no gene match: 3. DNA for the CDR3: TGCAGTGCTAGTTCGGGAGGTGAGACCCAGTACTTC. Translating it yields CSASSGGETQYF.

The chain recombines TRBV5-5 with TRBJ2-7; D is undetermined. V was clipped by 1 base and J by 0 bases, with 2 bases between them. The CDR3 runs to 12 residues. Germline V CDR1 and CDR2: SGHKS, YYEKEE (reference sequence). The CDR3 DNA reads TGTGCCAGCAGCTTGTACTCCTACGAGCAGTACTTC. Translated: CASSLYSYEQYF. Full variable domain (rest looked up from reference TRBV5-5 and TRBJ2-7): DAGVTQSPTHLIKTRGQQVTLRCSPISGHKSVSWYQQVLGQGPQFIFQYYEKEERGRGNFPDRFSARQFPNYSSELNVNALLLGDSALYLCASSLYSYEQYFGPGTRLTVT.

V usage is TRBV7-2 and J usage is TRBJ1-1; D uncertain. The germline CDR1 and CDR2 sequences are SGHTA and FQGNSA. Trimming removed 2 bases from V and 4 bases from J, with 14 bases in between. The CDR3 loop spans 15 amino acids. The CDR3 bases are TGTGCCAGCAGCTTACTGACTTATGGTGGCACTGAAGCTTTCTTT. Amino acid sequence: CASSLLTYGGTEAFF.

The V call is TRBV6-1, the J call TRBJ1-5; D gene uncertain. With 0 bases removed from V and 0 bases from J, the gap between germline ends came to 3 bases. Germline assignment: CDR1 MNHNS and CDR2 SASEGT. The CDR3 totals 14 residues. CDR3 nucleotide sequence: TGTGCCAGCAGTGAAGCACTTAGCAATCAGCCCCAGCATTTT. Translating gives CASSEALSNQPQHF.

The rearrangement links TRBV7-3 to TRBJ1-1; 9 bases fit TRBD1. V lost 2 bases and J lost 2; bases outside the gene matches: 9. Germline V gene lookup returns CDR1 SGHTA and CDR2 FQGTGA. The CDR3 loop spans 17 amino acids. The CDR3: CASSLGTGWGRNTEAFF. The CDR3 coding sequence is TGTGCCAGCAGCTTAGGGACAGGGTGGGGGAGAAACACTGAAGCTTTCTTT.

The J gene is TRBJ2-1, the V gene TRBV6-5; 8 bases are a match to TRBD1. V lost 2 bases, J lost 0 bases, and 3 bases stayed unmatched. This CDR3 region has 16 residues. Per germline, CDR1 MNHEY and CDR2 SVGAGI. CDR3 sequence: CASSYGQGASYNEQFF. Written as DNA, the CDR3 is TGTGCCAGCAGTTACGGCCAGGGGGCCTCCTACAATGAGCAGTTCTTC.

This chain's CDR3 is CASSSRATGAPSAYNEQFF. As DNA, the CDR3 is TGTGCCAGCAGCTCCCGGGCGACAGGGGCGCCATCCGCGTACAATGAGCAGTTCTTC. J is TRBJ2-1 and V is TRBV5-5; TRBD1 matches at 8 bases. After removal of 3 bases from V and 4 bases from J, the junction contained 18 bases not matched to a gene. The CDR3 covers 19 residues. Germline assignment: CDR1 SGHKS and CDR2 YYEKEE (reference sequence). The entire variable domain, with the rest obtained from reference TRBV5-5 and TRBJ2-1, is as follows: DAGVTQSPTHLIKTRGQQVTLRCSPISGHKSVSWYQQVLGQGPQFIFQYYEKEERGRGNFPDRFSARQFPNYSSELNVNALLLGDSALYLCASSSRATGAPSAYNEQFFGPGTRLTVL.

The chain links TRBV5-1 to TRBJ2-3; 7 nucleotides agree with TRBD2. CDR3 length equals 15 residues. Trimming removed 4 bases from V and 1 base from J; junction bases left unmatched: 6. In germline, CDR1 is SGHRS, CDR2 YFSETQ. Written as DNA, the CDR3 is TGCGCCAGCAGCCTCGTCGCGGGAGGCACAGATACGCAGTATTTT. It yields the protein CASSLVAGGTDTQYF.

The CDR3 sequence is CASSPPSLAAYEQYF. In DNA form, the CDR3 reads TGTGCCAGCTCACCACCATCACTAGCAGCCTACGAGCAGTACTTC. This sequence joins TRBV18 and TRBJ2-7; TRBD2 might be the D (6 bases). The V and J ends lost 0 bases and 2 bases respectively, with 11 bases between them. Germline V gives CDR1 KGHSH, CDR2 LQKENI. The CDR3 extends over 15 amino acids.

The chain is built from TRBV7-9 and TRBJ2-4, with a possible D match to TRBD2 (6 bases). This CDR3 has 18 amino acids. V was pared by 5 bases and J by 1 base, with 21 bases between. Germline V CDR1 and CDR2: SEHNR, FQNEAQ (reference sequence). CDR3: CASSHGSGVALAKNIQYF. The CDR3 DNA sequence: TGTGCCAGCAGCCATGGGTCGGGGGTTGCGTTGGCCAAAAACATTCAGTACTTC.

This chain connects TRBV18 to TRBJ2-1; D remains unclear. The CDR3 runs to 16 residues. Germline CDR1 reads KGHSH; CDR2 reads LQKENI. The germline V and J ends were trimmed by 1 base and 3 bases, with 13 bases remaining between them. CDR3 nucleotide sequence: TGTGCCAGCTCACCACTATTCCGAGAGATCTACAATGAGCAGTTCTTC. As protein: CASSPLFREIYNEQFF. The variable domain in full, completed from reference TRBV18 and TRBJ2-1, reads NAGVMQNPRHLVRRRGQEARLRCSPMKGHSHVYWYRQLPEEGLKFMVYLQKENIIDESGMPKERFSAEFPKEGPSILRIQQVVRGDSAAYFCASSPLFREIYNEQFFGPGTRLTVL.

The V call is TRBV5-1, the J call TRBJ2-7; 8 nucleotides align to TRBD2. V shed 5 bases and J 0 bases; nucleotides not matched to a gene: 7. Germline V gives CDR1 SGHRS, CDR2 YFSETQ. The CDR3 has 15 amino acids. CDR3: CASRTGSGISYEQYF. CDR3 nucleotide sequence: TGCGCCAGCAGAACTGGTAGCGGGATCTCCTACGAGCAGTACTTC.

This rearrangement joins TRBV13 to TRBJ1-4, with 7 bases lining up with TRBD1. J lost 7 bases, V lost 4 bases, and 6 bases had no gene match. CDR1 PRHDT and CDR2 FYEKMQ come from the germline V gene (reference sequence). There are 14 residues in the CDR3. The CDR3: CASSSTGRGEKLFF. The CDR3 DNA reads TGTGCCAGCAGCTCGACAGGGCGGGGTGAAAAACTGTTTTTT.

The gene calls are TRBV28 and TRBJ1-5; D ambiguous. Per the germline V gene, CDR1 is MDHEN and CDR2 is SYDVKM. This CDR3 contains 15 residues. V was cut by 3 bases and J by 0 bases, with 9 bases left in between. CDR3 protein: CASSLMGLSNQPQHF. The CDR3 coding sequence is TGTGCCAGCAGTTTGATGGGCCTTAGCAATCAGCCCCAGCATTTT. Supplemented by reference TRBV28 and TRBJ1-5, the full variable domain reads DVKVTQSSRYLVKRTGEKVFLECVQDMDHENMFWYRQDPGLGLRLIYFSYDVKMKEKGDIPEGYSVSREKKERFSLILESASTNQTSMYLCASSLMGLSNQPQHFGDGTRLSIL.

The J gene is TRBJ2-3, the V gene TRBV7-9; D possibly corresponds to TRBD2 (5 bases). The CDR3 length is 15 residues. Trimming shortened V by 7 bases and J by 0 bases, and 14 bases separated the two germline ends. Germline-derived CDR1 and CDR2 are SEHNR and FQNEAQ (reference sequence). CDR3 protein: CASITRGPSTDTQYF. Here the CDR3 DNA reads TGTGCCAGCATCACCCGGGGTCCTAGCACAGATACGCAGTATTTT.

This clone was recorded once. J is TRBJ2-1 and V is TRBV28; TRBD2 aligns across 14 bases. Germline CDR1 is MDHEN and CDR2 is SYDVKM. With V trimmed by 4 bases and J by 8 bases, 4 bases remained unmatched. The CDR3 contains 15 residues. In DNA, the CDR3 is TGTGCCAGCAGTTCTGGACTAGCGGGAGGCTATGAGCAGTTCTTC. Translation: CASSSGLAGGYEQFF.

A few counts support this clone. The rearrangement joins TRBV29-1 to TRBJ2-7, with 7 bases matching TRBD1. This CDR3 has 11 amino acids. From germline, CDR1 is SQVTM and CDR2 ANQGSEA. J was trimmed by 6 bases and V by 4 bases; bases with no gene match: 3. The CDR3 region is CSVGQGGEQYF. The CDR3, as DNA: TGCAGCGTTGGACAGGGCGGCGAGCAGTACTTC.

This sequence joins TRBV7-9 and TRBJ2-3; 7 nucleotides match TRBD1. Germline values: CDR1 SEHNR, CDR2 FQNEAQ (reference sequence). The CDR3 is 16 amino acids. V dropped 4 bases and J dropped 4; count of bases not matched to a gene: 11. In nucleotides, the CDR3 is TGTGCCAGCAGCTCCCGGACAGGAGGATTTGCAGATACGCAGTATTTT. Translation gives CASSSRTGGFADTQYF.

The chain has TRBV11-2 and TRBJ2-5; TRBD2 aligns across 7 bases. V gave up 2 bases and J gave up 2 bases; unmatched junction bases: 5. CDR1 SGHAT and CDR2 FQNNGV come from the germline V gene. The CDR3 spans 15 residues. The CDR3 DNA is TGTGCCAGCAGCTTACACAGCGGGGAACAAGAGACCCAGTACTTC. It encodes CASSLHSGEQETQYF.

The rearrangement joins TRBV5-6 to TRBJ1-1; D call uncertain. This CDR3 comprises 12 residues. The V end lost 2 bases, the J end lost 4 bases, and 6 bases lay between the germline ends. The germline gives CDR1 SGHDT, CDR2 YYEEEE. The CDR3 reads CASSFQATEAFF. The CDR3 nucleotides read TGTGCCAGCAGCTTTCAGGCCACTGAAGCTTTCTTT.

V and J are TRBV28 and TRBJ2-7; 7 bases are shared with TRBD1. The V segment lost 7 bases and the J segment 3 bases; nucleotides outside the gene matches: 9. The CDR3 has 14 amino acids. CDR1 is MDHEN and CDR2 is SYDVKM in the germline V gene. As DNA, the CDR3 is TGTGCCAGCACTCAGACAGGGCCTCTCTACGAGCAGTACTTC. Its protein is CASTQTGPLYEQYF.

The chain has TRBV20-1 and TRBJ1-5; 8 nucleotides align to TRBD1. From germline, CDR1 is DFQATT and CDR2 SNEGSKA (reference sequence). This CDR3 is 16 amino acids long. V lost 3 bases and J lost 5; bases outside the gene matches: 12. CDR3 sequence reads: CSASTIDRGWYQPQHF. In DNA, the CDR3 is TGCAGTGCTAGTACAATCGACAGGGGATGGTATCAGCCCCAGCATTTT.

CDR3 bases: TGTGCCAGCAGCTTAGCGTTTGACAGGGGGGTGTCTGAAGCTTTCTTT. Protein: CASSLAFDRGVSEAFF. The rearrangement uses TRBV7-9 and TRBJ1-1, with 9 bases matching TRBD1. Trimming removed 0 bases from V and 6 bases from J; junction bases left unmatched: 8. CDR1 is SEHNR, CDR2 FQNEAQ, per germline (reference sequence). This CDR3 spans 16 amino acids.

CDR3 protein: CAGWTGGAGYTF. The CDR3, as DNA: TGTGCCGGTTGGACAGGGGGCGCTGGCTACACCTTC. The gene calls are TRBV30 and TRBJ1-2; 11 bases align to TRBD1. With V trimmed by 8 bases and J by 7 bases, 6 bases remained unmatched. Germline values: CDR1 GTSNPN, CDR2 SVGIG (reference sequence). There are 12 residues in the CDR3. The variable domain in full, with the rest retrieved from reference TRBV30 and TRBJ1-2, is SQTIHQWPATLVQPVGSPLSLECTVEGTSNPNLYWYRQAAGRGLQLLFYSVGIGQISSEVPQNLSASRPQDRQFILSSKKLLLSDSGFYLCAGWTGGAGYTFGSGTRLTVV.

The chain couples TRBV7-9 to TRBJ2-1; 9 bases align to TRBD1. This CDR3 is built from 15 residues. Germline CDR1 SEHNR, CDR2 FQNEAQ (reference sequence). V lost 6 bases, J lost 7 bases, and 10 bases stayed unmatched. Here the CDR3 DNA reads TGTGCCAGCAGTTTCGGGACAGGGTCTCGGAATGAGCAGTTCTTC. It specifies CASSFGTGSRNEQFF.

V usage is TRBV3-1 (or the pseudogene TRBV3-2) and J usage is TRBJ2-7; D might be TRBD1 (6 bases). This CDR3 is 14 amino acids long. Trimming took off 8 bases at V and 6 bases at J, with 20 bases between the two ends. Germline values: CDR1 LGHDT, CDR2 YNNKEL (reference sequence). The CDR3 DNA is TGTGCCAGCCCGGAGAGGGGACAAGAAGCCGAGCAGTACTTC. As protein: CASPERGQEAEQYF.

The chain links TRBV11-1 to TRBJ1-4; 10 positions match TRBD1. The CDR3 spans 14 residues. Per germline, CDR1 SGHAT and CDR2 FQDESV (reference sequence). The junction had 5 bases not matched to a gene; V was cut back by 4 bases and J by 9 bases. CDR3 nucleotides: TGTGCCAGCAGCTCGGGACAGGGGAATAAAAAACTGTTTTTT. Residues: CASSSGQGNKKLFF.

V and J are TRBV12-5 and TRBJ2-3; a weak D match, TRBD1 (6 bases). This CDR3 is 16 amino acids long. CDR1 and CDR2 from the germline V gene are LGHNT and FRNRAP. V was pared by 7 bases and J by 2 bases, with 19 bases between. The CDR3 here is CASADTIRGLTDTQYF. The DNA for the CDR3 is TGTGCTAGTGCCGATACGATCAGGGGCCTCACAGATACGCAGTATTTT.